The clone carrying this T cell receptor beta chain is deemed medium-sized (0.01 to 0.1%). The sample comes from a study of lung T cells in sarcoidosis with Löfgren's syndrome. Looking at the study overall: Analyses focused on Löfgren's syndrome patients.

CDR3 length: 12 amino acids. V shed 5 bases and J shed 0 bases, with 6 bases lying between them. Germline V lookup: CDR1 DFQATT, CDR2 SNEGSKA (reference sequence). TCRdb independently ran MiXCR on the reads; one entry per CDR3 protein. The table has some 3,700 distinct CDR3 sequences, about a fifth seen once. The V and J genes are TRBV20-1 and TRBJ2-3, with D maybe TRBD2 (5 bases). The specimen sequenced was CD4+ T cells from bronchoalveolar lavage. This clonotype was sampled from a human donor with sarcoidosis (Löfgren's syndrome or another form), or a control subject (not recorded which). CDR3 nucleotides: TGCAGTGCTCGGACTAGCACAGATACGCAGTATTTT. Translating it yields CSARTSTDTQYF.